The TCR beta chain described here comes from a study of T cell responses to AZD1222 COVID-19 vaccine. General observations from the study: After two AZD1222 doses, spike-specific TCR breadth and depth rose versus day 0. Vaccine-associated CD4 TCRs ranged over spike, dominating at 160-218 and 743-854. Repertoire samples came only from after the peak T cell response.

Deletions cut 0 bases from V and 1 base from J, with 6 bases between. In germline, CDR1 is MGHRA, CDR2 YSYEKL. This CDR3 has 14 amino acids. Assay: immunoSEQ multiplex PCR; the TCRdb copy retains only in-frame clones and omits some. The sample records 130,000 to 150,000 clones, roughly 90% being singletons. Concerning this clone: Its target is not known. This CDR3 is also generated by other DNA sequences in the sample.

This chain uses TRBV4-1 with TRBJ1-2; D is undetermined. The clonotype comes from an adult in good health. Sample: peripheral blood, taken on day 0 of AZD1222 vaccination. CDR3 amino acids: CASSQETGNYGYTF. For the CDR3, the DNA is TGCGCCAGCAGCCAAGAAACGGGTAACTATGGCTACACCTTC.